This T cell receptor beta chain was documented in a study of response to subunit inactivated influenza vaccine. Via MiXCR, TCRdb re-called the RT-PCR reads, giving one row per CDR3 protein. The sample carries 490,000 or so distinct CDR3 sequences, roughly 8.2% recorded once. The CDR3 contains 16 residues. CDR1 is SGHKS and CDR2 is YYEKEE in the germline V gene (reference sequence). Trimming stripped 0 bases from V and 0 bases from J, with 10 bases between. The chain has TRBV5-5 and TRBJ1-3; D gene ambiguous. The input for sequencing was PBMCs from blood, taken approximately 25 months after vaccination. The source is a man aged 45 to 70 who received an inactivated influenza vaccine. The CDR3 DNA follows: TGTGCCAGCAGCTTGGATCCAGCCCTCTCTGGAAACACCATATATTTT. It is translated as CASSLDPALSGNTIYF.